Below are 30 T cell receptor beta chains sequenced from a single sample in a study of monozygotic twins with inflammatory bowel disease. TCRdb reanalyzed the 5' RACE reads and collapses them to one entry per CDR3 protein, without DNA. The sample holds more than 350,000 distinct CDR3 sequences. The sequencing input was blood. These receptors all stem from a human donor with ulcerative colitis or Crohn's disease, or a healthy co-twin of an affected twin (not recorded which).

The rearrangement links TRBV7-8 to TRBJ1-5. The CDR3 has 14 amino acids. Looked up from germline, CDR1 is SGHVS and CDR2 is FQNEAQ. CDR3 in amino acids: CASSLDRQNQPQHF.

This rearrangement joins TRBV6-5 to TRBJ1-6; TCRdb lists TRBD1, though no DNA is available to test this call. This CDR3 has 16 residues. Per the germline V gene, CDR1 is MNHEY and CDR2 is SVGAGI. The CDR3 region is CASSYSNWQGDSPLHF.

V is TRBV6-5 and J is TRBJ2-3; TCRdb's D call of TRBD1 is untestable without DNA. The CDR3 contains 15 residues. In germline, CDR1 is MNHEY, CDR2 SVGAGI. The CDR3 is CASSYTPGAPDTQYF.

J is TRBJ2-5 and V is TRBV7-9; TCRdb indicates TRBD1, and absent DNA this call remains unverified. This CDR3 has 14 residues. Germline values: CDR1 SEHNR, CDR2 FQNEAQ (reference sequence). The CDR3 region is CASSSYRVQETQYF.

The gene calls are TRBV2 and TRBJ1-2; without DNA, the TCRdb call of TRBD1 cannot be checked. Germline CDR1 is SNHLY and CDR2 is FYNNEI. This CDR3 is 15 amino acids long. The CDR3 sequence is CASSEWTGGNYGYTF.

The V call is TRBV11-1, the J call TRBJ2-3; TCRdb's D call of TRBD2 is untestable without DNA. The CDR3 is 18 residues long. CDR1 SGHAT and CDR2 FQDESV come from the germline V gene (reference sequence). The CDR3 sequence: CASSPIDGLAGVGDTQYF.

The chain joins TRBV27 to TRBJ1-1. Germline values: CDR1 MNHEY, CDR2 SMNVEV (reference sequence). This CDR3 region has 15 residues. CDR3 sequence reads: CASSLSASMNTEAFF.

This chain links TRBV20-1 with TRBJ2-1; there is no DNA to check the TCRdb D call of TRBD2. CDR3 length: 15 amino acids. Germline assignment: CDR1 DFQATT and CDR2 SNEGSKA (reference sequence). CDR3 protein: CSATQLAGDDNEQFF.

The chain joins TRBV18 to TRBJ2-7; TCRdb indicates TRBD2, and absent DNA this call remains unverified. The germline V gene has CDR1 KGHSH and CDR2 LQKENI. The CDR3 sequence is 16 residues long. The CDR3 here is CASSPTLDSLSYEQYF.

CDR3 amino acids: CSVLGGGNEQFF. The genes are TRBV29-1 and TRBJ2-1; TCRdb selects TRBD2, and the lack of DNA leaves this call unchecked. The V gene's germline CDR1 is SQVTM and CDR2 ANQGSEA. CDR3 size: 12 residues.

This chain links TRBV20-1 with TRBJ2-1. The CDR3 has 13 residues. CDR1 is DFQATT, CDR2 SNEGSKA, per germline (reference sequence). CDR3 amino acids: CSDSGSSYNEQFF.

V gene TRBV7-6 combines with J gene TRBJ1-1; the D gene TCRdb calls, TRBD1, cannot be checked with no DNA. Germline assignment: CDR1 SGHVS and CDR2 FNYEAQ. The CDR3 is made up of 19 amino acids. CDR3 region: CASSSLRGTGGKTNTEAFF.

The genes are TRBV5-1 and TRBJ2-1; TCRdb lists TRBD2, though no DNA is available to test this call. This CDR3 is 14 amino acids long. Germline loops: CDR1 SGHRS, CDR2 YFSETQ. The CDR3 is CASSLVVASNEQFF.

This sequence joins TRBV13 and TRBJ2-7; TCRdb's D call, TRBD1, is unchecked because there is no DNA. The CDR3 loop spans 15 amino acids. Germline V gene data show CDR1 as PRHDT and CDR2 as FYEKMQ (reference sequence). CDR3 protein: CASSLGQGANYEQYF.

This chain connects TRBV5-1 to TRBJ2-7. The CDR3 is 12 amino acids. From germline, CDR1 is SGHRS and CDR2 YFSETQ. This chain's CDR3 is CASSLAAEEQYF.

The chain recombines TRBV6-5 with TRBJ2-3; TCRdb reports TRBD1, a call that lacks DNA to check it against. The CDR3 has 19 amino acids. Looked up from germline, CDR1 is MNHEY and CDR2 is SVGAGI. The CDR3 loop is CASSYSPSSGTGATDTQYF.

The chain employs TRBV5-1 and TRBJ2-1; TCRdb calls TRBD1, which cannot be checked without DNA. CDR1 and CDR2 from the germline V gene are SGHRS and YFSETQ. This CDR3 comprises 15 residues. The chain's CDR3 is CASSQGQVSYNEQFF.

This sequence joins TRBV5-5 and TRBJ1-1; the TCRdb call, TRBD1, lacks DNA for checking. The CDR3 covers 15 residues. CDR1 SGHKS and CDR2 YYEKEE come from the germline V gene (reference sequence). The CDR3 here is CASSSNAGENTEAFF.

The gene calls are TRBV29-1 and TRBJ2-1. The CDR3 extends over 15 amino acids. Germline CDR1 SQVTM, CDR2 ANQGSEA. CDR3 region: CSVQTKTGRWNEQFF.

This rearrangement joins TRBV7-2 to TRBJ1-3. The CDR3 sequence is 15 residues long. Germline V lookup: CDR1 SGHTA, CDR2 FQGNSA. The CDR3 sequence is CASSRGASSGNTIYF.

The gene calls are TRBV19 and TRBJ2-1. CDR1 and CDR2 from the germline V gene are LNHDA and SQIVND (reference sequence). This CDR3 spans 13 amino acids. This chain's CDR3 is CASKDLSYNEQFF.

The chain has TRBV5-1 and TRBJ1-2; absent DNA, TCRdb's TRBD1 call cannot be checked. Germline lookup yields CDR1 SGHRS and CDR2 YFSETQ. The CDR3 runs 12 residues. This CDR3 reads CASSPEGGGYTF.

J is TRBJ2-3 and V is TRBV29-1; TCRdb's D call of TRBD1 is untestable without DNA. CDR1 is SQVTM, CDR2 ANQGSEA, per germline. This CDR3 is built from 17 residues. This CDR3 is CSVGGAMGTALGDTQYF.

The CDR3 region is CSAPPSGDTYEQYF. V is TRBV20-1 and J is TRBJ2-7; as DNA is missing, the TRBD2 call by TCRdb cannot be tested. There are 14 residues in the CDR3. The germline V gene has CDR1 DFQATT and CDR2 SNEGSKA (reference sequence).

The genes are TRBV20-1 and TRBJ2-5. Germline values: CDR1 DFQATT, CDR2 SNEGSKA (reference sequence). The CDR3 length is 13 residues. CDR3 region: CSARYGLQETQYF.

This CDR3 is CSGGNLAKNIQYF. J is TRBJ2-4 and V is TRBV20-1. Germline CDR1 is DFQATT and CDR2 is SNEGSKA (reference sequence). The CDR3 contains 13 residues.

The chain uses TRBV5-1 and TRBJ1-5. This CDR3 spans 13 amino acids. Germline V gene sequence: CDR1 SGHRS, CDR2 YFSETQ. The CDR3 sequence: CASRKDSNQPQHF.

The chain is built from TRBV6-5 and TRBJ1-2. Germline CDR1 reads MNHEY; CDR2 reads SVGAGI. The length of the CDR3 is 14 residues. This CDR3 reads CASSYSGEAYGYTF.

The chain is built from TRBV7-9 and TRBJ2-5; TCRdb's assignment of TRBD1 cannot be checked, as there is no DNA. Germline-derived CDR1 and CDR2 are SEHNR and FQNEAQ (reference sequence). This CDR3 has 14 residues. Here the CDR3 reads CASRTDRRQETQYF.

The V and J genes are TRBV10-3 and TRBJ1-2; lacking DNA, the TRBD1 call made by TCRdb goes unchecked. Germline V gene lookup returns CDR1 ENHRY and CDR2 SYGVKD. The CDR3 is 13 amino acids. CDR3 sequence reads: CAIGGASNYGYTF.